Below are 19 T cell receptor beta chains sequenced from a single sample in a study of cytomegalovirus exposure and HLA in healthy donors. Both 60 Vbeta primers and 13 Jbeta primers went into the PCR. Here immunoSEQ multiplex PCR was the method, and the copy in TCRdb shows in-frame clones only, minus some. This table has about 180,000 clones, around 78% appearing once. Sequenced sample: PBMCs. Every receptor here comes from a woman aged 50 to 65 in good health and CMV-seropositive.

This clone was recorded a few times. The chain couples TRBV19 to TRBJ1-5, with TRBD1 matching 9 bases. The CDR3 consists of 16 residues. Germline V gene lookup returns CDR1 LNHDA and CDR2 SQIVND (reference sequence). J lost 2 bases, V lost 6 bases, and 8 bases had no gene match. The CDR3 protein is CASSPLRDRGNQPQHF. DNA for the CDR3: TGTGCCAGTAGCCCTCTCCGGGACAGGGGCAATCAGCCCCAGCATTTT.

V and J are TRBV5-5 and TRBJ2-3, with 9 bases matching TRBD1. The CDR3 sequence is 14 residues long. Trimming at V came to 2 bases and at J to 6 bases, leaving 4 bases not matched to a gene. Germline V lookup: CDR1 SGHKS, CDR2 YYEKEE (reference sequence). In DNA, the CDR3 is TGTGCCAGCAGCTTCGACAGGGGGAGTGATACGCAGTATTTT. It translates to CASSFDRGSDTQYF.

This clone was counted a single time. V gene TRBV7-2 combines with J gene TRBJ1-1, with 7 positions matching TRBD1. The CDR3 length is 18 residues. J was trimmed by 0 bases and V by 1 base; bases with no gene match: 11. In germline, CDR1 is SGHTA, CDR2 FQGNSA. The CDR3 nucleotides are TGTGCCAGCAGCTTAGTAGGCGGCAGGGGGTGGGTGAACACTGAAGCTTTCTTT. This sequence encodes CASSLVGGRGWVNTEAFF. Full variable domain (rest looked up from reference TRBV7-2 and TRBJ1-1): GAGVSQSPSNKVTEKGKDVELRCDPISGHTALYWYRQSLGQGLEFLIYFQGNSAPDKSGLPSDRFSAERTGGSVSTLTIQRTQQEDSAVYLCASSLVGGRGWVNTEAFFGQGTRLTVV.

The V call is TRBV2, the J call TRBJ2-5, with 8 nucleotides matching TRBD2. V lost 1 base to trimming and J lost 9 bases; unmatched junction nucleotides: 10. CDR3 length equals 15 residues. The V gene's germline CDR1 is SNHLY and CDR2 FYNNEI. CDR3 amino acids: CASSEGAGGREAQYF. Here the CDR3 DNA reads TGTGCCAGCAGTGAAGGGGCGGGGGGCAGGGAGGCCCAGTACTTC.

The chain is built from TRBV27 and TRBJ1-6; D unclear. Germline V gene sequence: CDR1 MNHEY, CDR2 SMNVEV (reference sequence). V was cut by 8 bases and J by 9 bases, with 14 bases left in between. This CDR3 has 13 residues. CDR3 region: CASGSGSGSPLHF. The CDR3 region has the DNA TGTGCCAGCGGCTCCGGCTCAGGTTCACCCCTCCACTTT.

The CDR3 loop reads CASSDGQGLGRNTEAFF. DNA for the CDR3: TGTGCCAGCAGTGACGGACAGGGTCTGGGGAGGAACACTGAAGCTTTCTTT. The chain carries TRBV6-1 and TRBJ1-1; TRBD1 agrees at 8 bases. CDR1 MNHNS and CDR2 SASEGT come from the germline V gene. The CDR3 spans 17 residues. V lost 3 bases to trimming and J lost 1 base; unmatched junction nucleotides: 10.

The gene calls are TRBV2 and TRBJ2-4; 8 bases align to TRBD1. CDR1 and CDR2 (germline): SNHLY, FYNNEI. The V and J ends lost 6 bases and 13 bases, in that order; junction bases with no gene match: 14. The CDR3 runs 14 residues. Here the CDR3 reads CASREDREGPLQYF. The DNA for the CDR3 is TGTGCCAGCAGGGAGGACAGGGAAGGGCCCCTCCAGTACTTC.

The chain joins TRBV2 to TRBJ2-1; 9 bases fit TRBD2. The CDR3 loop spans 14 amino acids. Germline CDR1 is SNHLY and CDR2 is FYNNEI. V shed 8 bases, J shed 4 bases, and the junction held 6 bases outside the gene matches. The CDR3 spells CASRSGGIYNEQFF. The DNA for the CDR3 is TGTGCCAGCCGTAGCGGGGGCATTTACAATGAGCAGTTCTTC.

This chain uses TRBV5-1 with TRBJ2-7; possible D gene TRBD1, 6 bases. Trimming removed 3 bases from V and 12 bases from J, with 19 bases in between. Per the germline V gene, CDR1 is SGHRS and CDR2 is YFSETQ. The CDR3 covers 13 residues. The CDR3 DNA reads TGCGCCAGCAGCTCTTTGGAGACAGGAGCATGGTACTTC. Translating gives CASSSLETGAWYF. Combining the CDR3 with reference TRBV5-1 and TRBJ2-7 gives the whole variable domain KAGVTQTPRYLIKTRGQQVTLSCSPISGHRSVSWYQQTPGQGLQFLFEYFSETQRNKGNFPGRFSGRQFSNSRSEMNVSTLELGDSALYLCASSSLETGAWYFGPGTRLTVT.

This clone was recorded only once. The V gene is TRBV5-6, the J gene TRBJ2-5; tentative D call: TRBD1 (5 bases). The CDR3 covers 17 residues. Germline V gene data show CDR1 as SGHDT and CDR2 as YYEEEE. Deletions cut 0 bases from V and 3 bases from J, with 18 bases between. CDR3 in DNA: TGTGCCAGCAGCTTGGAAGGTAGGGGAATAACCAAAGAGACCCAGTACTTC. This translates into CASSLEGRGITKETQYF.

CDR3 sequence (DNA): TGTGCCAGCAGCCAACAGGGGGCGCAGAGCGAGCAGTACTTC. Its translation: CASSQQGAQSEQYF. This rearrangement joins TRBV11-1 to TRBJ2-7; 9 nucleotides match TRBD1. The CDR3 runs to 14 residues. CDR1 is SGHAT and CDR2 is FQDESV in the germline V gene (reference sequence). J lost 6 bases, V lost 5 bases, and 8 bases had no gene match.

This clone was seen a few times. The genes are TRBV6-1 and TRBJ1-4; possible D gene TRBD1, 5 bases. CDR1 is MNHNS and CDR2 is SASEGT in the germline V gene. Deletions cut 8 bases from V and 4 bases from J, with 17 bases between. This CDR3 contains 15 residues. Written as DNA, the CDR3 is TGTGCCAGCGGATTGACGGGCGGGGGTAATGAAAAACTGTTTTTT. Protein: CASGLTGGGNEKLFF.

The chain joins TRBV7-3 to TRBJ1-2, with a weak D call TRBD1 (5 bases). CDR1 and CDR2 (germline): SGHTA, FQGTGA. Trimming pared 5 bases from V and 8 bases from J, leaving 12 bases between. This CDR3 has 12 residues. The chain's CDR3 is CASSLEGAGYTF. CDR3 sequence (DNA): TGTGCCAGCAGCCTCGAAGGGGCCGGCTACACCTTC.

The CDR3 reads CASSPMTIRLTDTQYF. The CDR3 bases are TGTGCCAGTAGCCCTATGACTATAAGACTCACAGATACGCAGTATTTT. The J gene is TRBJ2-3, the V gene TRBV19, with a weak D call TRBD2 (5 bases). Trimming pared 6 bases from V and 2 bases from J, leaving 18 bases between. Germline CDR1 and CDR2: LNHDA and SQIVND (reference sequence). CDR3 length equals 16 residues.

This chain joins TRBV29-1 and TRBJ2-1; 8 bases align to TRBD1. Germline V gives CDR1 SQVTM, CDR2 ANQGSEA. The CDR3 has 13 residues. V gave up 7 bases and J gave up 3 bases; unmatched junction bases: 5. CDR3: CSAGGTRYNEQFF. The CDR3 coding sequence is TGCAGCGCAGGGGGCACCCGCTACAATGAGCAGTTCTTC.

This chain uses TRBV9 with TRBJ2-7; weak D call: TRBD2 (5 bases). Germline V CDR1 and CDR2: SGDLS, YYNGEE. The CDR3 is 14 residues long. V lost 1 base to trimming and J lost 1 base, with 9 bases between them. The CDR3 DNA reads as TGTGCCAGCAGCGTATCCGGGGAATCCTACGAGCAGTACTTC. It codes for CASSVSGESYEQYF.

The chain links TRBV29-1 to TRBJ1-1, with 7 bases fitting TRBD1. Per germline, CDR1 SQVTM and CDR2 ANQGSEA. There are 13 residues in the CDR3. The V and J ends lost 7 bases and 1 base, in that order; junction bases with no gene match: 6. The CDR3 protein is CSAKTGKNTEAFF. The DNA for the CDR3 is TGCAGCGCCAAGACAGGGAAGAACACTGAAGCTTTCTTT.

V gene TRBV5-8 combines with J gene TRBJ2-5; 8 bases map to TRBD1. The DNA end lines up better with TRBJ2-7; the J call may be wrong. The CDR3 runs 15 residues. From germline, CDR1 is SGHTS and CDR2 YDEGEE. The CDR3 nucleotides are TGTGCCAGCAGCTTGGCAGGGACAGGAAACTACGAGCAGTACTTC. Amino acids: CASSLAGTGNYEQYF.

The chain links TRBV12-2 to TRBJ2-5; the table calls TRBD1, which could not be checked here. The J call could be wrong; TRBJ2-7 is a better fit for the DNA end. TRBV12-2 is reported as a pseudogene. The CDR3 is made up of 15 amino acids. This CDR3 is CASRSYGTGPYEQYF. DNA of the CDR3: TGTGCAAGTCGCTCATATGGGACAGGGCCCTACGAGCAGTACTTC.